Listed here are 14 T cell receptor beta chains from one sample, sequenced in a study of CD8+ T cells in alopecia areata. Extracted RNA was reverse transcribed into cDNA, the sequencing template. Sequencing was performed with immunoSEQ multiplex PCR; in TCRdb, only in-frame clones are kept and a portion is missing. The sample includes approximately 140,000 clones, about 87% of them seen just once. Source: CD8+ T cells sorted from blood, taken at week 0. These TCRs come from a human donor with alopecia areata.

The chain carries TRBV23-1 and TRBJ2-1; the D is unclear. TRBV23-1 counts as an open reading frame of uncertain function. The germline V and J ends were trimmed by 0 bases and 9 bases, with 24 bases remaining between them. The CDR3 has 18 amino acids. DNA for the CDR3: TGCGCCAGCAGTCAATCGGCGAGCGAGACCCGACCTCCATGTGAGCAGTTCTTC. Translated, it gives CASSQSASETRPPCEQFF.

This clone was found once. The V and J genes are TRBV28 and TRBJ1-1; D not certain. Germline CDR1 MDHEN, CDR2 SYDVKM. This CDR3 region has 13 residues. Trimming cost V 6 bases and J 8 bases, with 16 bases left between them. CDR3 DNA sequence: TGTGCCAGCAGGATGGGAGTGACGCCCGAAGCTTTCTTT. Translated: CASRMGVTPEAFF.

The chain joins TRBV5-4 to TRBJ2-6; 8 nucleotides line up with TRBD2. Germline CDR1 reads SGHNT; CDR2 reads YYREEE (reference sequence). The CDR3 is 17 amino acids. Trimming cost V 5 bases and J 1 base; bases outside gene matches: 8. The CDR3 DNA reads TGTGCCAGCAGGAAAGGACTAGCTCTTTCTGGGGCCAACGTCCTGACTTTC. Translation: CASRKGLALSGANVLTF.

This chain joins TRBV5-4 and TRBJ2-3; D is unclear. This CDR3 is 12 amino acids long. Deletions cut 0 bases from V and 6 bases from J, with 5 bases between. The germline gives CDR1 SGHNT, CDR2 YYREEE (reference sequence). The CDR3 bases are TGTGCCAGCAGCTTGGGATCCGATACGCAGTATTTT. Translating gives CASSLGSDTQYF.

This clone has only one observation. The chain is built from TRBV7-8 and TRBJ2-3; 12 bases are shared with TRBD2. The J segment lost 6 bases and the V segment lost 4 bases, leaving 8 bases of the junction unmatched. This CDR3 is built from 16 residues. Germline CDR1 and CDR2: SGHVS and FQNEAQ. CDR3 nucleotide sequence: TGTGCCAGCAGCTCCGGACTAGCGGGAAGGGGTGATACGCAGTATTTT. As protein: CASSSGLAGRGDTQYF.

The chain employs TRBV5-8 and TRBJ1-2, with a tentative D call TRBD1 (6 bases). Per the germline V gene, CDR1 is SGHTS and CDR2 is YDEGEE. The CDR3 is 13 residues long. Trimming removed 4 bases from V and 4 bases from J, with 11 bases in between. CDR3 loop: CASSPRGIYGYTF. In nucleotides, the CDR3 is TGTGCCAGCAGCCCTAGGGGGATCTATGGCTACACCTTC.

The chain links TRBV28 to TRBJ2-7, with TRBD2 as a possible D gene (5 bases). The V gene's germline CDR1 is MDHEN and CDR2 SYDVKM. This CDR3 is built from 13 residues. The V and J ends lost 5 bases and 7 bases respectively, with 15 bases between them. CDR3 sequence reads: CASSVSGDWEQYF. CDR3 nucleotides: TGTGCCAGCAGTGTCTCCGGGGATTGGGAGCAGTACTTC.

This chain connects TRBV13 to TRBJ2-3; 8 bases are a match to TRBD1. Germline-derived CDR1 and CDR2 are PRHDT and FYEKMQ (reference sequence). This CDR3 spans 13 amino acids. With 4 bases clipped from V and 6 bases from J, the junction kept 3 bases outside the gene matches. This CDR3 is CASSSRQGDTQYF. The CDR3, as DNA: TGTGCCAGCAGCTCCCGACAGGGGGATACGCAGTATTTT.

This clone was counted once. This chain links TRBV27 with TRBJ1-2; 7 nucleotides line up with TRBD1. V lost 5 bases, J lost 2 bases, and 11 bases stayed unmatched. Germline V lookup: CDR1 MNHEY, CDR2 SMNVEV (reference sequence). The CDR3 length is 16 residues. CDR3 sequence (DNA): TGTGCCAGCAGTGCTACCCCGGGACAGATCAACTATGGCTACACCTTC. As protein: CASSATPGQINYGYTF.

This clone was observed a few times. The CDR3 protein is CASSLVTGGQETQYF. CDR3 DNA sequence: TGCGCCAGCAGCTTGGTTACGGGAGGTCAAGAGACCCAGTACTTC. This chain joins TRBV5-1 and TRBJ2-5; 7 bases agree with TRBD2. The CDR3 has 15 residues. The ends lost 0 bases at V and 2 bases at J; junction bases unmatched: 4. Germline V gene sequence: CDR1 SGHRS, CDR2 YFSETQ.

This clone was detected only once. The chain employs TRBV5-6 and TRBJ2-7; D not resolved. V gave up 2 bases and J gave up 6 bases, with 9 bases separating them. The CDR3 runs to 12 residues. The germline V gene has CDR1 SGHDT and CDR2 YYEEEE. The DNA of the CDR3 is TGTGCCAGCAGCTTTGGGGTCGGCGAGCAGTACTTC. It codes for CASSFGVGEQYF.

The CDR3 region is CASSYEGDTQYF. Written as DNA, the CDR3 is TGTGCCAGCAGTTACGAGGGGGATACGCAGTATTTT. This rearrangement joins TRBV6-5 to TRBJ2-3; the D call may be TRBD1 or TRBD2 (5 bases each). Germline V lookup: CDR1 MNHEY, CDR2 SVGAGI. There are 12 residues in the CDR3. The V end was cut by 2 bases, the J end by 6 bases, with 6 bases between.

CDR3 protein: CASSPSGTAPYEQYF. The CDR3 nucleotides read TGTGCCAGCAGCCCCTCCGGGACCGCGCCCTACGAGCAGTACTTC. This chain uses TRBV9 with TRBJ2-7; possibly TRBD1 or TRBD2 for D (5 bases each). Trimming left V 4 bases short and J 2 bases short, with 16 bases between. Germline CDR1 is SGDLS and CDR2 is YYNGEE. CDR3 length equals 15 residues.

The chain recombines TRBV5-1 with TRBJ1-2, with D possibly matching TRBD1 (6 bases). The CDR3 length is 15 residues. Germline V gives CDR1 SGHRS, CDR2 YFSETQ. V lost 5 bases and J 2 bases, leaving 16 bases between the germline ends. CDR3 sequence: CASRHPDRTNYGYTF. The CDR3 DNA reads TGCGCCAGCAGACATCCCGACAGGACCAACTATGGCTACACCTTC. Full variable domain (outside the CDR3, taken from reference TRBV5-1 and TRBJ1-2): KAGVTQTPRYLIKTRGQQVTLSCSPISGHRSVSWYQQTPGQGLQFLFEYFSETQRNKGNFPGRFSGRQFSNSRSEMNVSTLELGDSALYLCASRHPDRTNYGYTFGSGTRLTVV.